One TCR beta chain is described in this entry. Libraries were prepared by immunoSEQ multiplex PCR; TCRdb keeps only in-frame clonotypes and omits some of them. The sample has some 520,000 clones, about 91% seen once. The source of the sample is a study of blood T cell repertoires in COVID-19. Germline V gene lookup returns CDR1 SEHNR and CDR2 FQNEAQ (reference sequence). With 5 bases removed from V and 3 bases from J, the gap between germline ends came to 17 bases. The CDR3 spans 15 residues. The TCR sequence derives from a young man with COVID-19, enrolled during active disease. This chain joins TRBV7-9 and TRBJ2-7; a weak D match, TRBD2 (7 bases). The sequencing sample was made of peripheral blood. As DNA, the CDR3 is TGTGCCAGCAGCGCGGACTCGGGGGGCAACTACGAGCAGTACTTC. The encoded protein is CASSADSGGNYEQYF.